Each of the 28 T cell receptor beta chains below was sequenced from the same sample in a study of monozygotic twins with inflammatory bowel disease. One entry per CDR3 protein, without DNA, is what TCRdb gives after re-calling the 5' RACE reads. Its table lists about 380,000 distinct CDR3 sequences. Specimen: blood. All receptors come from a human donor with ulcerative colitis or Crohn's disease, or a healthy co-twin of an affected twin (not recorded which).

CDR3 region: CASSKGTLWTGNNEQYF. This chain joins TRBV21-1 and TRBJ2-7; lacking DNA, the TRBD1 call made by TCRdb goes unchecked. TRBV21-1 is flagged as a pseudogene. This CDR3 has 17 amino acids.

The chain combines TRBV4-2 with TRBJ1-1. The CDR3 runs to 15 residues. Germline V CDR1 and CDR2: LGHNA, YNFKEQ. CDR3 sequence: CASSQDPWGNTEAFF.

The gene calls are TRBV6-2 or TRBV6-3 and TRBJ2-2. Germline CDR1 reads MNHEY; CDR2 reads SVGEGT. This CDR3 contains 11 residues. The CDR3 protein is CASTVTGELFF.

The CDR3 is CASRRTGSSYNEQFF. The gene calls are TRBV7-6 and TRBJ2-1; the D call from TCRdb, TRBD1, cannot be confirmed without DNA. CDR1 and CDR2 from the germline V gene are SGHVS and FNYEAQ. The CDR3 totals 15 residues.

This sequence joins TRBV6-1 and TRBJ1-4; TCRdb gives TRBD1 as the D gene, but with no DNA this cannot be confirmed. Germline V gene lookup returns CDR1 MNHNS and CDR2 SASEGT. The CDR3 totals 15 residues. CDR3 sequence reads: CASRRQGPRNEKLFF.

V is TRBV6-5 and J is TRBJ2-6; TCRdb calls TRBD1, which cannot be checked without DNA. Germline CDR1 and CDR2: MNHEY and SVGAGI. The CDR3 is 16 amino acids. The CDR3 loop is CASSYSTGAGANVLTF.

The CDR3 spells CASSVGTGGNFANEKLFF. This chain joins TRBV5-1 and TRBJ1-4; TCRdb reports TRBD1, a call that lacks DNA to check it against. The CDR3 has 18 amino acids. CDR1 is SGHRS, CDR2 YFSETQ, per germline. The variable domain in full, completed from reference TRBV5-1 and TRBJ1-4, reads KAGVTQTPRYLIKTRGQQVTLSCSPISGHRSVSWYQQTPGQGLQFLFEYFSETQRNKGNFPGRFSGRQFSNSRSEMNVSTLELGDSALYLCASSVGTGGNFANEKLFFGSGTQLSVL.

V and J are TRBV20-1 and TRBJ2-6; the TCRdb D gene call, TRBD2, has no DNA to confirm it. Germline values: CDR1 DFQATT, CDR2 SNEGSKA (reference sequence). CDR3 length: 16 residues. CDR3 sequence reads: CSARDWRDRGANVLTF.

The chain recombines TRBV7-3 with TRBJ2-2; TCRdb calls TRBD2, which cannot be checked without DNA. The CDR3 is 18 residues long. Germline values: CDR1 SGHTA, CDR2 FQGTGA. The CDR3 spells CASSPQPVRRGYTGELFF.

This rearrangement joins TRBV4-2 to TRBJ2-7; the TCRdb D gene call, TRBD1, has no DNA to confirm it. From germline, CDR1 is LGHNA and CDR2 YNFKEQ. The CDR3 is 15 residues long. This CDR3 is CASSQEMRHSGEQYF.

The rearrangement links TRBV7-6 to TRBJ2-3; TCRdb names TRBD2, which stays unverified in the absence of DNA. CDR3 length: 13 residues. Germline V gives CDR1 SGHVS, CDR2 FNYEAQ. The CDR3 protein is CASSGPGTRAQYF.

The chain uses TRBV5-1 and TRBJ2-2. This CDR3 is 15 amino acids long. Germline V lookup: CDR1 SGHRS, CDR2 YFSETQ. The CDR3 sequence: CASSLVGGDTGELFF.

The J gene is TRBJ2-1, the V gene TRBV4-1. Germline-derived CDR1 and CDR2 are MGHRA and YSYEKL. CDR3 length equals 17 residues. CDR3 amino acids: CASSQDSGISSYNEQFF.

The rearrangement uses TRBV12-3 or TRBV12-4 and TRBJ2-1. The CDR3 is made up of 13 amino acids. This chain's CDR3 is CASSFNPFNEQFF.

The rearrangement joins TRBV4-2 to TRBJ1-4; as DNA is missing, the TRBD1 call by TCRdb cannot be tested. Germline V CDR1 and CDR2: LGHNA, YNFKEQ. The CDR3 contains 16 residues. The CDR3 here is CASSQDRDRGPRKLFF.

CDR3 residues: CASSMGQGRFFGYEQYF. The rearrangement joins TRBV4-3 to TRBJ2-7; with no DNA, the TCRdb D assignment of TRBD1 cannot be verified. The CDR3 is 17 residues long. The germline V gene encodes CDR1 LGHNA and CDR2 YSLEER.

The rearrangement links TRBV9 to TRBJ1-1; TCRdb reports TRBD1, a call that lacks DNA to check it against. Germline V lookup: CDR1 SGDLS, CDR2 YYNGEE. The CDR3 consists of 14 residues. CDR3 loop: CASSKHPGQGEAFF.

The CDR3 here is CASTTQGNSPLHF. V gene TRBV16 combines with J gene TRBJ1-6; TCRdb calls TRBD1, which cannot be checked without DNA. The CDR3 spans 13 residues. Germline loops: CDR1 KGHSY, CDR2 FQNENV.

The rearrangement joins TRBV27 to TRBJ2-3; TCRdb returns TRBD2, unconfirmable since there is no DNA. This CDR3 is 16 amino acids long. The germline CDR1 and CDR2 sequences are MNHEY and SMNVEV (reference sequence). Here the CDR3 reads CASSLSGTSDADTQYF.

The gene calls are TRBV5-1 and TRBJ2-3. The CDR3 runs to 15 residues. Germline lookup yields CDR1 SGHRS and CDR2 YFSETQ. CDR3 sequence reads: CASSSGRTSTDTQYF. Supplemented by reference TRBV5-1 and TRBJ2-3, the full variable domain reads KAGVTQTPRYLIKTRGQQVTLSCSPISGHRSVSWYQQTPGQGLQFLFEYFSETQRNKGNFPGRFSGRQFSNSRSEMNVSTLELGDSALYLCASSSGRTSTDTQYFGPGTRLTVL.

The rearrangement uses TRBV20-1 and TRBJ2-7; the TCRdb call, TRBD1, lacks DNA for checking. Germline V gene data show CDR1 as DFQATT and CDR2 as SNEGSKA (reference sequence). The CDR3 consists of 14 residues. CDR3 protein: CSAPPGQGPYEQYF.

This sequence joins TRBV7-3 and TRBJ2-6. The CDR3 is made up of 15 amino acids. Germline lookup yields CDR1 SGHTA and CDR2 FQGTGA. CDR3 loop: CASSFTSSGANVLTF. Full variable domain (missing parts from reference TRBV7-3 and TRBJ2-6): GAGVSQTPSNKVTEKGKYVELRCDPISGHTALYWYRQSLGQGPEFLIYFQGTGAADDSGLPNDRFFAVRPEGSVSTLKIQRTERGDSAVYLCASSFTSSGANVLTFGAGSRLTVL.

This chain uses TRBV7-6 with TRBJ2-3; TCRdb picks TRBD1, but there is no DNA to check that call. The V gene's germline CDR1 is SGHVS and CDR2 FNYEAQ. CDR3 length: 23 residues. Here the CDR3 reads CASSSRLRQIEEGRGQAGDTQYF.

The chain is built from TRBV5-1 and TRBJ2-7; the TCRdb call, TRBD2, lacks DNA for checking. Germline lookup yields CDR1 SGHRS and CDR2 YFSETQ. The CDR3 is made up of 15 amino acids. CDR3 in amino acids: CASSLALEGPYEQYF.

This rearrangement joins TRBV6-5 to TRBJ2-7; TCRdb calls TRBD2, which cannot be checked without DNA. Germline V lookup: CDR1 MNHEY, CDR2 SVGAGI. This CDR3 is built from 15 residues. The CDR3: CASSSAGGPAYEQYF.

The rearrangement uses TRBV12-5 and TRBJ2-7. Germline values: CDR1 LGHNT, CDR2 FRNRAP. The length of the CDR3 is 11 residues. The CDR3 is CASGFNYEQYF.

V is TRBV15 and J is TRBJ1-2; TCRdb indicates TRBD1, and absent DNA this call remains unverified. Germline V lookup: CDR1 LNHNV, CDR2 YYDKDF (reference sequence). This CDR3 spans 15 amino acids. CDR3 sequence reads: CATSRRQGSHYGYTF.

The J gene is TRBJ1-2, the V gene TRBV11-2; the D call of TRBD1 rests on TCRdb alone, since no DNA is present to check it. Germline V CDR1 and CDR2: SGHAT, FQNNGV. The CDR3 runs 11 residues. The CDR3 loop reads CASSLGRNYTF.